Shown below are 19 T cell receptor beta chains from a single sample sequenced in a study of PD-L1 blockade in urothelial cancer. The table came from immunoSEQ multiplex PCR; TCRdb's copy has only in-frame clones and leaves some out. The sample lists under 70,000 clones, 80% to 90% seen once, with about 1.6% in the top ten. The time point is: pretreatment peripheral blood. This specimen was PBMCs, taken around atezolizumab (anti-PD-L1) treatment. The receptor set was obtained from a man in his 70s with urothelial cancer.

The J gene is TRBJ1-5, the V gene TRBV19; TRBD1 aligns across 7 bases. Germline CDR1 reads LNHDA; CDR2 reads SQIVND (reference sequence). V dropped 4 bases and J dropped 4; count of bases not matched to a gene: 7. The CDR3 covers 15 residues. The CDR3 sequence is CASSRTGEPNQPQHF. CDR3 coding DNA: TGTGCCAGTAGTAGAACAGGGGAGCCTAATCAGCCCCAGCATTTT. Combining the CDR3 with reference TRBV19 and TRBJ1-5 gives the whole variable domain DGGITQSPKYLFRKEGQNVTLSCEQNLNHDAMYWYRQDPGQGLRLIYYSQIVNDFQKGDIAEGYSVSREKKESFPLTVTSAQKNPTAFYLCASSRTGEPNQPQHFGDGTRLSIL.

This clone was detected a few times. The J gene is TRBJ1-1, the V gene TRBV7-9, with no clear D. Per the germline V gene, CDR1 is SEHNR and CDR2 is FQNEAQ (reference sequence). The CDR3 extends over 13 amino acids. The V and J ends lost 7 bases and 5 bases respectively, with 14 bases between them. The CDR3 reads CASNSYTATEAFF. CDR3 sequence (DNA): TGTGCCAGCAACAGTTATACGGCTACTGAAGCTTTCTTT.

The genes are TRBV6-5 and TRBJ2-1; 7 positions match TRBD1. V trimming: 11 bases; J trimming: 4 bases; junction bases outside the gene matches: 5. Germline V gives CDR1 MNHEY, CDR2 SVGAGI. This CDR3 has 12 residues. In nucleotides, the CDR3 is TGTGCCGCTTCGGACAGGTACAATGAGCAGTTCTTC. Protein: CAASDRYNEQFF.

This clone has a single count. V gene TRBV2 combines with J gene TRBJ2-3; D unresolved. The CDR3 is 14 residues long. In germline, CDR1 is SNHLY, CDR2 FYNNEI. V lost 4 bases to trimming and J lost 1 base, with 9 bases between them. CDR3: CASSVGSRTDTQYF. In DNA form, the CDR3 reads TGTGCCAGCAGTGTGGGCAGCCGCACAGATACGCAGTATTTT.

The V call is TRBV7-8, the J call TRBJ2-7, with TRBD2 matching 8 bases. CDR3 size: 16 residues. The germline V gene has CDR1 SGHVS and CDR2 FQNEAQ. The ends lost 1 base at V and 3 bases at J; junction bases unmatched: 8. CDR3 in amino acids: CASSLGLGGGFYEQYF. The CDR3 bases are TGTGCCAGCAGCTTAGGCCTCGGGGGGGGCTTCTACGAGCAGTACTTC.

The chain is built from TRBV9 and TRBJ2-2; maybe TRBD1 (5 bases). CDR1 is SGDLS, CDR2 YYNGEE, per germline. Trimming left V 3 bases short and J 4 bases short, with 19 bases between. This CDR3 is 17 amino acids long. Here the CDR3 DNA reads TGTGCCAGCAGCGCCTCCTTCCAGGGCGGTCGCACCGGGGAGCTGTTTTTT. It codes for CASSASFQGGRTGELFF.

Only one count was recorded for this clone. The chain uses TRBV10-3 and TRBJ2-7; unclear D gene. CDR3 length: 12 residues. Trimming left V 2 bases short and J 2 bases short, with 4 bases between. The germline gives CDR1 ENHRY, CDR2 SYGVKD. DNA for the CDR3: TGTGCCATCAGTGAGGGAGCCTACGAGCAGTACTTC. Protein product: CAISEGAYEQYF.

V gene TRBV30 combines with J gene TRBJ1-5; D might be TRBD1 (5 bases). The V and J ends lost 3 bases and 6 bases respectively, with 15 bases between them. CDR3 length equals 14 residues. CDR1 is GTSNPN, CDR2 SVGIG, per germline (reference sequence). The CDR3 sequence: CAWRGGNGSQPQHF. DNA for the CDR3: TGTGCCTGGAGGGGGGGGAATGGGAGTCAGCCCCAGCATTTT.

This clone was observed a single time. The rearrangement joins TRBV5-4 to TRBJ1-3; D remains ambiguous. The germline V and J ends were trimmed by 0 bases and 0 bases, with 7 bases remaining between them. The CDR3 has 15 residues. Germline CDR1 and CDR2: SGHNT and YYREEE (reference sequence). The CDR3 here is CASSLDSYSGNTIYF. Here the CDR3 DNA reads TGTGCCAGCAGCTTGGACAGTTACTCTGGAAACACCATATATTTT.

This sequence joins TRBV20-1 and TRBJ1-1, with a tentative D call TRBD1 (6 bases). The CDR3 is made up of 11 amino acids. Between the trimmed V and J ends, which lost 7 bases and 7 bases, there was a span of 13 bases. Germline-derived CDR1 and CDR2 are DFQATT and SNEGSKA (reference sequence). CDR3 in amino acids: CSGGGRDEAFF. The CDR3 bases are TGCAGTGGGGGGGGGCGGGATGAAGCTTTCTTT.

The V and J genes are TRBV6-5 and TRBJ2-2, with TRBD2 matching over 8 bases. Germline assignment: CDR1 MNHEY and CDR2 SVGAGI. With 4 bases clipped from V and 6 bases from J, the junction kept 4 bases outside the gene matches. This CDR3 spans 14 amino acids. DNA of the CDR3: TGTGCCAGCAGTTGGGCGGGAGGTTCCGGGGAGCTGTTTTTT. It specifies CASSWAGGSGELFF.

The chain links TRBV18 to TRBJ2-7; tentative D call: TRBD2 (6 bases). V lost 7 bases and J 5 bases, leaving 15 bases between the germline ends. The germline V gene encodes CDR1 KGHSH and CDR2 LQKENI. The CDR3 has 13 residues. CDR3 coding DNA: TGTGCCAGCTTCGCCGCGGGCGGGAACGAGCAGTACTTC. As protein: CASFAAGGNEQYF.

This clone was picked up a small number of times. The V gene is TRBV4-2, the J gene TRBJ2-2, with TRBD2 identical over 9 bases. V shed 4 bases, J shed 9 bases, and the junction held 12 bases outside the gene matches. Germline CDR1 reads LGHNA; CDR2 reads YNFKEQ. The CDR3 consists of 16 residues. CDR3 region: CASSPRGGREGRELFF. Written as DNA, the CDR3 is TGTGCCAGCAGCCCAAGGGGGGGGCGGGAGGGCCGGGAGCTGTTTTTT.

The chain joins TRBV19 to TRBJ2-3, with D hard to call. The CDR3 covers 17 residues. Per germline, CDR1 LNHDA and CDR2 SQIVND (reference sequence). Deletions cut 4 bases from V and 0 bases from J, with 17 bases between. DNA for the CDR3: TGTGCCAGTAGTAAGGTTGTAGCTGTCGGGAGCACAGATACGCAGTATTTT. It codes for CASSKVVAVGSTDTQYF.

The J gene is TRBJ1-1, the V gene TRBV11-2; D remains ambiguous. Germline assignment: CDR1 SGHAT and CDR2 FQNNGV. This CDR3 spans 14 amino acids. The V end lost 5 bases, the J end lost 1 base, and 11 bases lay between the germline ends. The CDR3 nucleotides are TGTGCCAGCAGCCTAGCGGGGTCGAACACTGAAGCTTTCTTT. Its translation: CASSLAGSNTEAFF.

The chain recombines TRBV6-1 with TRBJ2-5, with TRBD2 as a possible D gene (5 bases). The germline CDR1 and CDR2 sequences are MNHNS and SASEGT. The CDR3 runs to 15 residues. V lost 0 bases and J lost 2, with 10 bases in between. Written as DNA, the CDR3 is TGTGCCAGCAGTGAAGCCGGCGGGCGACAAGAGACCCAGTACTTC. The encoded protein is CASSEAGGRQETQYF.

V gene TRBV19 combines with J gene TRBJ1-5, with D hard to call. Deletions cut 1 base from V and 5 bases from J, with 9 bases between. Germline V lookup: CDR1 LNHDA, CDR2 SQIVND (reference sequence). The CDR3 contains 14 residues. CDR3 protein: CASSIGAWDQPQHF. The CDR3, as DNA: TGTGCCAGTAGTATAGGGGCATGGGATCAGCCCCAGCATTTT.

The chain recombines TRBV19 with TRBJ2-3; TRBD2 matches 7 bases. Per the germline V gene, CDR1 is LNHDA and CDR2 is SQIVND (reference sequence). This CDR3 comprises 13 residues. The J segment lost 0 bases and the V segment lost 8 bases, leaving 2 bases of the junction unmatched. The CDR3 loop reads CASAGLSTDTQYF. CDR3 DNA: TGTGCCAGTGCGGGACTAAGCACAGATACGCAGTATTTT.

The chain recombines TRBV7-8 with TRBJ2-3, with 10 bases identical to TRBD2. Germline V gives CDR1 SGHVS, CDR2 FQNEAQ. This CDR3 contains 16 residues. Trimming took 4 bases from V and 7 from J; bases not matched to a gene: 11. In DNA, the CDR3 is TGTGCCAGCAGCTCCCATGGAGCTAGCGGGAGTAATACGCAGTATTTT. Amino acids: CASSSHGASGSNTQYF.